The present entry profiles one TCR beta chain with its context. Its antigen specificity is not known. One base away there is no much larger clone; base qualities are not given. TCRbeta CDR3 regions were amplified from genomic DNA by means of the immunoSEQ Assay, a bias-controlled multiplex PCR. The study's processing was this. The number of nucleated cells in each sample was estimated by amplification of reference gene primers within the assay. To quantify the absolute abundance of each unique TCRbeta CDR3 rearrangement, sequence reads were collapsed and filtered. For each sample, productive Simpson clonality was calculated by taking the square root of Simpson's diversity index across productive rearrangements. Entries here come from immuneACCESS through TCRdb and include only in-frame sequences with V and J called. Some clones fail to appear in such tables; in the studies checked, an unresolved V gene covers under half of the shortfall, and the cause of the remainder is unknown. V and J calls plus clone size are reproduced from that table; the DNA served to infer D and trimming. Here the sample has roughly 250,000 clones; more than 70% occur a single time. 8.5% to 10% of the sample is in the top ten clones.

This sample is drawn from a study of blood T cell repertoires in COVID-19 (dated by TCRdb to 2018 to 2021). Regarding the study in general: The collaborator samples originated in the United States, Italy and Spain and spanned the acute and convalescent phases of COVID-19. The material from the prospective study consisted of cDNA or gDNA derived from T cells, B-cell-depleted T cells, or PBMCs. Subjects who had been exposed to COVID-19, were actively infected with it, or had recovered from it provided the deeply sampled blood TCRbeta repertoires that made up the dataset. The repertoires were released in a freely available public database meant as a resource for research on the immune response to SARS-CoV-2. The samples were drawn from the first 160 participants of the ongoing ImmuneRACE study and from 1,200 or so subjects provided by 6 global collaborators. The sample metadata nearly always contained a de-identified subject ID, COVID-19 status, age in years and sex. Where available, HLA class I and class II types were obtained from metadata supplied by the sample provider rather than from assay-based typing. Findings and caveats that apply to the study as a whole: Clinical and demographic metadata were provided uncurated, with the amount varying by source and participant.

In the germline V gene (reference sequence), CDR1 corresponds to SEHNR and CDR2 to FQNEAQ. Trimming takes 3 bases off V and 8 bases off J; junction bases not matched to a gene: 6. The CDR3, cysteine through phenylalanine, is 14 amino acids long. CDR3 DNA is the only sequence kept; it has 42 bases, read in frame from the first base. Whole blood was collected in K2EDTA tubes by collaborating institutions according to the institutions' own protocols. For TCRbeta analysis, collaborator samples were shipped as frozen whole blood, as isolated PBMCs, or as DNA extracted from either sample type. This chain is built from TRBV7-9 and TRBJ2-1, with 8 middle bases fitting TRBD2. The specimen was peripheral blood. This TCR was sampled from a man between 40 and 49 years old with active or convalescent COVID-19. The CDR3 protein is CASSFMAGGYEQFF. The DNA sequence reads TGTGCCAGCAGCTTTATGGCGGGGGGTTATGAGCAGTTCTTC.